This T cell receptor beta chain was recovered during a study of OX40 agonist ivuxolimab in advanced cancers. Study background: Patients' therapy was ivuxolimab, an antibody that acts as an agonist of OX40 (CD134). With a range of roughly 20 to 80, age averaged approximately 54 years, and nearly 85% were male. The patients received ivuxolimab by intravenous route every 2 weeks at 0.01 to 10 mg/kg.

Study results and caveats: Dosing at 0.1 to 3.0 mg/kg was accompanied by clonal expansion of CD4+ and CD8+ blood T cells by week 6.

As to this clone: Its antigen is currently unknown.

Germline CDR1 SGHRS, CDR2 YFSETQ. The CDR3 spans 11 residues. V was trimmed by 4 bases and J by 2 bases, leaving 4 bases between them. Assay: immunoSEQ multiplex PCR; the TCRdb copy retains only in-frame clones and omits some. In the table there are under 80,000 clones, about 93% of which are singletons. Specimen: CD4+ or CD8+ T cells sorted from blood, collected in a trial of the OX40 agonist ivuxolimab. The V and J genes are TRBV5-1 and TRBJ2-7; no definite D call. The receptor was derived from an adult with an advanced solid tumor such as melanoma, head and neck, liver or kidney cancer. The DNA for the CDR3 is TGCGCCAGCAGCACCGCCTACGAGCAGTACTTC. Amino acid sequence: CASSTAYEQYF.